These 29 T cell receptor beta chains originate from one sample sequenced in a study of T cell responses to AZD1222 COVID-19 vaccine. Using immunoSEQ multiplex PCR, the repertoire was profiled, and TCRdb retains in-frame clones only, with some absent. The sample contains over 120,000 clones, 90% to 95% of which appear only once. Sample: peripheral blood, taken after recovery from COVID-19. All receptors come from an adult who had recovered from COVID-19.

The V and J genes are TRBV5-4 and TRBJ2-7; a possible D gene is TRBD1 (6 bases). This CDR3 is 14 amino acids long. Trimming pared 4 bases from V and 1 base from J, leaving 12 bases between. The germline CDR1 and CDR2 sequences are SGHNT and YYREEE (reference sequence). Here the CDR3 reads CASSPNRDSYEQYF. CDR3 in DNA: TGTGCCAGCAGCCCTAACAGGGATTCCTACGAGCAGTACTTC.

The V and J genes are TRBV2 and TRBJ2-5, with D possibly matching TRBD1 (6 bases). V shed 7 bases and J shed 2 bases, with 11 bases lying between them. Germline CDR1 reads SNHLY; CDR2 reads FYNNEI. CDR3 length: 13 residues. CDR3 nucleotides: TGTGCCAGCACCCGACAGGAACAAGAGACCCAGTACTTC. It specifies CASTRQEQETQYF.

This chain joins TRBV7-9 and TRBJ1-2, with 7 positions matching TRBD1. The length of the CDR3 is 11 residues. The V segment lost 5 bases and the J segment 11 bases; nucleotides outside the gene matches: 5. Germline CDR1 and CDR2: SEHNR and FQNEAQ (reference sequence). The CDR3 sequence is CASSKGQDYTF. Here the CDR3 DNA reads TGTGCCAGCAGCAAAGGACAGGATTACACCTTC.

The chain carries TRBV6-5 and TRBJ2-2; D uncertain. The CDR3 runs to 15 residues. The V end lost 6 bases, the J end lost 6 bases, and 17 bases lay between the germline ends. From germline, CDR1 is MNHEY and CDR2 SVGAGI. The CDR3, as DNA: TGTGCCAGCAGCCATGTTCAGAGCGAGGCCGGGGAGCTGTTTTTT. This codes for CASSHVQSEAGELFF.

The chain joins TRBV7-3 to TRBJ2-7; D could derive from TRBD1 or TRBD2 (5 bases each). The germline gives CDR1 SGHTA, CDR2 FQGTGA. Trimming pared 5 bases from V and 7 bases from J, leaving 12 bases between. The CDR3 has 12 residues. CDR3: CASSLGTGEQYF. In DNA, the CDR3 is TGTGCCAGCAGCCTGGGGACGGGTGAGCAGTACTTC.

The chain uses TRBV11-2 and TRBJ2-2; D gene ambiguous. Trimming shortened V by 2 bases and J by 6 bases, and 13 bases separated the two germline ends. Germline V gene data show CDR1 as SGHAT and CDR2 as FQNNGV. The CDR3 runs to 15 residues. The CDR3 spells CASSLWSHTAGELFF. CDR3 DNA sequence: TGTGCCAGCAGCTTATGGTCCCATACGGCCGGGGAGCTGTTTTTT.

The chain has TRBV11-2 and TRBJ2-5; 8 nucleotides match TRBD2. V shed 0 bases and J 4 bases; nucleotides not matched to a gene: 4. Germline CDR1 and CDR2: SGHAT and FQNNGV. CDR3 size: 15 residues. The CDR3 region has the DNA TGTGCCAGCAGCTTAGACGGGAGGGCAGGAGAGACCCAGTACTTC. It specifies CASSLDGRAGETQYF.

The V gene is TRBV25-1, the J gene TRBJ2-1; no reliable D call. V lost 0 bases and J lost 10, with 16 bases in between. CDR1 MGHDK and CDR2 SYGVNS come from the germline V gene. The CDR3 runs to 15 residues. Here the CDR3 reads CASSEYSAGAREQFF. In DNA, the CDR3 is TGTGCCAGCAGTGAATATAGTGCAGGTGCTCGGGAGCAGTTCTTC.

J is TRBJ2-1 and V is TRBV7-9; D is perhaps TRBD2 (5 bases). The V and J ends lost 5 bases and 1 base respectively, with 9 bases between them. The CDR3 consists of 14 residues. The germline CDR1 and CDR2 sequences are SEHNR and FQNEAQ (reference sequence). CDR3 in DNA: TGTGCCAGCAGCCTCACTAGTTCCTACAATGAGCAGTTCTTC. Encoded protein: CASSLTSSYNEQFF.

The genes are TRBV27 and TRBJ1-1, with D maybe TRBD1 (6 bases). CDR1 and CDR2 (germline): MNHEY, SMNVEV (reference sequence). The CDR3 loop spans 15 amino acids. The ends were cut back, 9 bases at V and 5 bases at J, with 22 bases in the middle. The CDR3 DNA sequence: TGTGCCAGTAGTGGGGCAGGGGTGGAGGAGACTGAAGCTTTCTTT. Its translation is CASSGAGVEETEAFF.

The chain's CDR3 is CASSEPRQAERSPLHF. The CDR3 nucleotides read TGCGCCAGCAGTGAGCCCCGGCAGGCGGAACGGTCACCCCTCCACTTT. The chain is built from TRBV10-2 and TRBJ1-6, with D unresolved. With 2 bases removed from V and 10 bases from J, the gap between germline ends came to 18 bases. This CDR3 has 16 residues. Germline V gives CDR1 WSHSY, CDR2 SAAADI.

The rearrangement uses TRBV29-1 and TRBJ1-1, with a weak D call TRBD1 (5 bases). V was clipped by 6 bases and J by 2 bases, with 13 bases between them. The CDR3 is 13 amino acids. Germline CDR1 is SQVTM and CDR2 is ANQGSEA. This CDR3 reads CSVPGQRNTEAFF. The CDR3 DNA is TGCAGCGTCCCGGGGCAACGAAACACTGAAGCTTTCTTT.

The chain links TRBV19 to TRBJ2-1; 8 bases align to TRBD2. The CDR3 covers 15 residues. V lost 3 bases, J lost 7 bases, and 8 bases stayed unmatched. Germline-derived CDR1 and CDR2 are LNHDA and SQIVND (reference sequence). The CDR3 spells CASSILPTSGNEQFF. CDR3 sequence (DNA): TGTGCCAGTAGTATCCTCCCCACTAGCGGAAATGAGCAGTTCTTC.

The chain joins TRBV9 to TRBJ2-7; D uncertain. This CDR3 spans 13 amino acids. Trimming took 4 bases from V and 3 from J, leaving 11 bases between them. CDR1 SGDLS and CDR2 YYNGEE come from the germline V gene. The CDR3 coding sequence is TGTGCCAGCAGCCACGACACTTTCTACGAGCAGTACTTC. Translation: CASSHDTFYEQYF.

The chain has TRBV6-1 and TRBJ2-3; 10 bases map to TRBD2. This CDR3 comprises 17 residues. The V gene end was trimmed by 4 bases and the J gene end by 3 bases; junction bases not matched to a gene: 10. The germline V gene has CDR1 MNHNS and CDR2 SASEGT. The CDR3, as DNA: TGTGCCAGCAGTGTGGCCCGTCTAGCGGGAGATACAGATACGCAGTATTTT. Amino acid sequence: CASSVARLAGDTDTQYF.

The chain is built from TRBV5-5 and TRBJ1-1; maybe TRBD1 (6 bases). The V and J ends lost 4 bases and 1 base respectively, with 17 bases between them. Germline V lookup: CDR1 SGHKS, CDR2 YYEKEE (reference sequence). The CDR3 has 16 amino acids. This CDR3 is CASSTSVDRRNTEAFF. DNA of the CDR3: TGTGCCAGCAGCACATCGGTCGACAGGCGGAACACTGAAGCTTTCTTT.

The CDR3 here is CASSKDRAGEQYF. The CDR3 DNA sequence: TGTGCCAGCAGCAAGGACAGGGCTGGGGAGCAGTACTTC. J is TRBJ2-7 and V is TRBV5-6, with 8 bases aligning to TRBD1. V was pared by 4 bases and J by 7 bases, with 7 bases of the junction left unmatched. The CDR3 loop spans 13 amino acids. CDR1 is SGHDT and CDR2 is YYEEEE in the germline V gene.

V is TRBV18 and J is TRBJ2-7; D is perhaps TRBD1 or TRBD2 (6 bases each). Germline V gene sequence: CDR1 KGHSH, CDR2 LQKENI. This CDR3 has 16 amino acids. Trimming shortened V by 4 bases and J by 4 bases, and 20 bases separated the two germline ends. In DNA form, the CDR3 reads TGTGCCAGCTCACGATTGATGTCGGGGGCTGGATACGAGCAGTACTTC. Its protein product is CASSRLMSGAGYEQYF.

The chain is built from TRBV5-3 and TRBJ1-1, with D uncertain. TRBV5-3 is assigned to the ORF class and has an uncertain function. This CDR3 is built from 12 residues. V lost 4 bases and J 4 bases, leaving 8 bases between the germline ends. The CDR3 bases are TGTGCCAGAAGCGGGGAGAGCACTGAAGCTTTCTTT. It yields the protein CARSGESTEAFF.

In this sample, this clone turned up once. The V call is TRBV6-1, the J call TRBJ2-3; 7 bases line up with TRBD2. The trim removed 1 base at V and 4 bases at J, leaving 8 bases unmatched. CDR1 is MNHNS, CDR2 SASEGT, per germline. CDR3 length: 16 residues. CDR3 region: CASSEVDGRPPDTQYF. Written as DNA, the CDR3 is TGTGCCAGCAGTGAAGTGGACGGGAGGCCCCCAGATACGCAGTATTTT.

This clone has only one observation. The chain has TRBV19 and TRBJ1-6; TRBD1 agrees at 8 bases. This CDR3 is 13 amino acids long. Germline V lookup: CDR1 LNHDA, CDR2 SQIVND (reference sequence). With 5 bases clipped from V and 7 bases from J, the junction kept 1 base outside the gene matches. CDR3 bases: TGTGCCAGTAGTGGGACAGGCAATTCACCCCTCCACTTT. Residues: CASSGTGNSPLHF.

This clone came up once. The CDR3 spells CASKTSGVETQYF. As DNA, the CDR3 is TGCGCCAGCAAGACTAGCGGAGTAGAGACCCAGTACTTC. The chain recombines TRBV10-2 with TRBJ2-5; 9 nucleotides match TRBD2. V was clipped by 7 bases and J by 4 bases; unmatched bases: 4. This CDR3 has 13 amino acids. The germline CDR1 and CDR2 sequences are WSHSY and SAAADI.

The chain has TRBV19 and TRBJ2-7; D assignment may be TRBD1 or TRBD2 (5 bases each). Per germline, CDR1 LNHDA and CDR2 SQIVND (reference sequence). CDR3 size: 17 residues. Trimming took off 5 bases at V and 4 bases at J, with 24 bases between the two ends. CDR3 DNA sequence: TGTGCCAGTAGTCAGTCCGGGACGACGGCCCCTGGATACGAGCAGTACTTC. As protein: CASSQSGTTAPGYEQYF.

This sequence joins TRBV11-3 and TRBJ2-3; D tentatively reads TRBD1 or TRBD2 (6 bases each). Deletions cut 0 bases from V and 5 bases from J, with 12 bases between. There are 15 residues in the CDR3. Germline CDR1 and CDR2: SGHNT and YENEEA. Here the CDR3 DNA reads TGTGCCAGCAGCTTAGATGGGGGGCGTTTAGATACGCAGTATTTT. Its translation is CASSLDGGRLDTQYF.

V gene TRBV5-1 combines with J gene TRBJ2-1; TRBD2 matches 9 bases. This CDR3 has 15 amino acids. The ends lost 2 bases at V and 10 bases at J; junction bases unmatched: 10. Germline values: CDR1 SGHRS, CDR2 YFSETQ. CDR3 nucleotide sequence: TGCGCCAGCAGCTTTGGGCTAGCGGGATCTAACGAGCAGTTCTTC. The encoded protein is CASSFGLAGSNEQFF.

The chain recombines TRBV28 with TRBJ1-2; weak D call: TRBD1 (5 bases). CDR3 length: 15 amino acids. Germline values: CDR1 MDHEN, CDR2 SYDVKM. V lost 7 bases and J 4 bases, leaving 19 bases between the germline ends. This chain's CDR3 is CASITKRGPFYGYTF. CDR3 coding DNA: TGTGCCAGCATTACTAAAAGGGGCCCGTTCTATGGCTACACCTTC.

This chain joins TRBV19 and TRBJ1-2; D unclear. The germline gives CDR1 LNHDA, CDR2 SQIVND (reference sequence). The V end was cut by 3 bases, the J end by 3 bases, with 8 bases between. The CDR3 loop spans 13 amino acids. The CDR3 here is CASSIGRDYGYTF. CDR3 bases: TGTGCCAGTAGTATCGGCAGAGACTATGGCTACACCTTC.

This rearrangement joins TRBV9 to TRBJ2-3; D gene uncertain. V lost 3 bases and J lost 0, with 14 bases in between. The germline gives CDR1 SGDLS, CDR2 YYNGEE. This CDR3 is 16 amino acids long. This CDR3 is CASSDPSGPSTDTQYF. The CDR3 DNA follows: TGTGCCAGCAGCGATCCTTCCGGGCCCAGCACAGATACGCAGTATTTT.

V gene TRBV7-9 combines with J gene TRBJ2-3; D is unresolved. Trimming cost V 5 bases and J 2 bases, with 17 bases left between them. The CDR3 loop spans 16 amino acids. Germline V CDR1 and CDR2: SEHNR, FQNEAQ (reference sequence). CDR3 loop: CASSISTSFVTDTQYF. CDR3 nucleotide sequence: TGTGCCAGCAGCATCTCAACCTCCTTCGTCACAGATACGCAGTATTTT.